This entry features one T cell receptor (beta chain) sequence. The sample belongs to a study of blood T cell repertoires in COVID-19. Background on the study: The samples span acute and convalescent COVID-19 from the United States, Italy and Spain. T cells, B-cell-depleted T cells, or PBMCs provided the cDNA or gDNA that served as material.

Original analysis: Amplification of reference gene primers provided the estimated nucleated cell counts. Profiled with immunoSEQ multiplex PCR; TCRdb holds only in-frame clones, not every one. That table supplies the V and J calls and clone size; D and trimming were determined from the DNA. The sample has about 250,000 clones; 70% to 90% are singletons. Trimming removed 4 bases at V and 7 bases at J, with 16 bases between. CDR1 is MGHRA and CDR2 is YSYEKL in the germline V gene. CDR3 size: 15 residues. The genes are TRBV4-1 and TRBJ1-4; TRBD1 is a possible D gene (5 bases). What was sequenced was peripheral blood. The clonotype originates from a woman aged 60 to 75 with active or convalescent COVID-19. CDR3 bases: TGCGCCAGCAGCCGTCCTCCAGGGATAAGTGAAAAACTGTTTTTT. Its translation is CASSRPPGISEKLFF.